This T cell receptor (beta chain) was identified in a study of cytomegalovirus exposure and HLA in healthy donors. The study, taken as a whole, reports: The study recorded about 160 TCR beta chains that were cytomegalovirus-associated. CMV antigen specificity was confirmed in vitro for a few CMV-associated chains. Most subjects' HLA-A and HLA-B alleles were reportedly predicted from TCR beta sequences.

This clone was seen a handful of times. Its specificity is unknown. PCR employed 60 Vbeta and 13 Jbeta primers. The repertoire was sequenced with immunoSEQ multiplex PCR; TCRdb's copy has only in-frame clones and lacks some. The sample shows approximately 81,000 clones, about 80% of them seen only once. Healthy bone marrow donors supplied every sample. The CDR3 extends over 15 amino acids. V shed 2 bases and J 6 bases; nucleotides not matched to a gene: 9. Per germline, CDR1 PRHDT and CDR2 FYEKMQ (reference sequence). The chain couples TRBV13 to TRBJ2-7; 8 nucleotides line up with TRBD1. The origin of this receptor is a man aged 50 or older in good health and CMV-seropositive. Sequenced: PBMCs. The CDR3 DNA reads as TGTGCCAGCAGCTTACTGACAGGGGAAGGTACCGAGCAGTACTTC. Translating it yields CASSLLTGEGTEQYF. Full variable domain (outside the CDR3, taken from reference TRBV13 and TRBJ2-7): AAGVIQSPRHLIKEKRETATLKCYPIPRHDTVYWYQQGPGQDPQFLISFYEKMQSDKGSIPDRFSAQQFSDYHSELNMSSLELGDSALYFCASSLLTGEGTEQYFGPGTRLTVT.